The T cell receptor (beta chain) under discussion was sequenced for a study of T cells in localized non-small cell lung cancer. This table comes from immunoSEQ multiplex PCR, and its TCRdb copy is limited to in-frame clones, with some not included. The repertoire consists of 48,000 or so clones, with 60% to 80% occurring once and the leading ten covering around a sixth. As to this clone: The antigen is not known.

CDR3 length equals 14 residues. V shed 4 bases and J shed 8 bases, with 18 bases lying between them. Germline assignment: CDR1 SGHRS and CDR2 YFSETQ. Study outcomes and limitations: Uninvolved adjacent lung showed the highest T cell clonality, exceeding tumor. Sequencing involved a lone tumor region, leaving heterogeneity possible.

This chain uses TRBV5-1 with TRBJ1-2, with D perhaps TRBD1 (5 bases). Source: peripheral blood, taken before any cancer treatment. This receptor was obtained from a man aged 40 to 75 with stage I squamous cell lung carcinoma. The DNA of the CDR3 is TGCGCCAGCAGCCAAAACCTTCAGGGTAGAGGCTACACCTTC. Residues: CASSQNLQGRGYTF.